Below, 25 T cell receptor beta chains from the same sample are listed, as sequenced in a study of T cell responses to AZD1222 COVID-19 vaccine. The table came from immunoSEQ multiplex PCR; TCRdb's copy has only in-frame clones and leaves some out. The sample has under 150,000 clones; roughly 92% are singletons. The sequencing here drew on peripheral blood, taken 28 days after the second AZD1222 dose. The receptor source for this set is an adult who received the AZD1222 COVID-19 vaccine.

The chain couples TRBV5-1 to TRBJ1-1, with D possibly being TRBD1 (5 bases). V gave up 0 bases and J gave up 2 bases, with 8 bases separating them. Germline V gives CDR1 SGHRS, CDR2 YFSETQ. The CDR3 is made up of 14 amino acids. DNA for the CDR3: TGCGCCAGCAGCTTGGTGACAGCCAACACTGAAGCTTTCTTT. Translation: CASSLVTANTEAFF. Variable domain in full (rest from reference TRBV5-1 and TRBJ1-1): KAGVTQTPRYLIKTRGQQVTLSCSPISGHRSVSWYQQTPGQGLQFLFEYFSETQRNKGNFPGRFSGRQFSNSRSEMNVSTLELGDSALYLCASSLVTANTEAFFGQGTRLTVV.

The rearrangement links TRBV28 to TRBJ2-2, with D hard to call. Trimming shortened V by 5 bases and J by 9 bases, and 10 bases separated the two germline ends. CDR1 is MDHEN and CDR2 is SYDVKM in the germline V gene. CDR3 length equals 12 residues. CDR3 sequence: CASSPRLRELFF. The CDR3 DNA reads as TGTGCCAGCAGTCCTCGACTGAGGGAGCTGTTTTTT.

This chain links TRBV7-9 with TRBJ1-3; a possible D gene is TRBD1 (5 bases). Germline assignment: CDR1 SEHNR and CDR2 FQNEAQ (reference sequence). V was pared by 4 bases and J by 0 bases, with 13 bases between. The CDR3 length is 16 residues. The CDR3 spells CASSSTRDDSGNTIYF. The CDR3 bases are TGTGCCAGCAGCTCAACTCGGGACGACTCTGGAAACACCATATATTTT.

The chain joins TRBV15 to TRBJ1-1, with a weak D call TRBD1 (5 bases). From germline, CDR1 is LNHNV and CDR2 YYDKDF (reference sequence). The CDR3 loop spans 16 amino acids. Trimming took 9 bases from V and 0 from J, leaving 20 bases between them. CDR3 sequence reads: CATISVGESMNTEAFF. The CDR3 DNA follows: TGTGCCACGATCTCTGTGGGGGAATCAATGAACACTGAAGCTTTCTTT.

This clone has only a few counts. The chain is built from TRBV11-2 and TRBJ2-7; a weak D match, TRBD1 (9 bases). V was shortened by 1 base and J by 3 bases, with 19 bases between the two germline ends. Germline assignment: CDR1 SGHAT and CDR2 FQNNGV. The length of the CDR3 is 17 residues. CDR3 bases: TGTGCCAGCAGCTTAGTGGGCGGGGGGACAGGGAACTACGAGCAGTACTTC. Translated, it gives CASSLVGGGTGNYEQYF.

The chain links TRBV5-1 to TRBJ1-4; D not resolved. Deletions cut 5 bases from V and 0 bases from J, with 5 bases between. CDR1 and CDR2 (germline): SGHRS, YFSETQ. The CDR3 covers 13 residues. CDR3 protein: CASSASTNEKLFF. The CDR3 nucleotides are TGCGCCAGCAGTGCCTCAACTAATGAAAAACTGTTTTTT.

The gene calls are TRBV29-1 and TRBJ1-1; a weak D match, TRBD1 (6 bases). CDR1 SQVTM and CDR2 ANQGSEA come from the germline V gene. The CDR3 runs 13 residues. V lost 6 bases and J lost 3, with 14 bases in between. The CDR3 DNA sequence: TGCAGCGTATCATACAGGGATGACACTGAAGCTTTCTTT. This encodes CSVSYRDDTEAFF.

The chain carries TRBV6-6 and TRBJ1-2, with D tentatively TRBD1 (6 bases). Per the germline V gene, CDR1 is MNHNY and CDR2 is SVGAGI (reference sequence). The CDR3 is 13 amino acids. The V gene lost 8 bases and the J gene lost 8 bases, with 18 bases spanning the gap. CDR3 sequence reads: CASRTGTPNGYTF. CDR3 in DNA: TGTGCCAGCCGTACCGGGACACCAAACGGCTACACCTTC.

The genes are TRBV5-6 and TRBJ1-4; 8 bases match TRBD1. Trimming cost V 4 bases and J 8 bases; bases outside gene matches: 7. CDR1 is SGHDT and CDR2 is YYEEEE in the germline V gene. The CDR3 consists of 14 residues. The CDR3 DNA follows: TGTGCCAGCAGCCGCCGGACAGGGTCGGAAAAACTGTTTTTT. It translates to CASSRRTGSEKLFF.

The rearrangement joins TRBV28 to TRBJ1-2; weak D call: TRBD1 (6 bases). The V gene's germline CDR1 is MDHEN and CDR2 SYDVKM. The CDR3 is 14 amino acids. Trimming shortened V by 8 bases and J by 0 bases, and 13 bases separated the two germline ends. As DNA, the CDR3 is TGTGCCAGCCAAAGGGGACAACCTAACTATGGCTACACCTTC. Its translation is CASQRGQPNYGYTF.

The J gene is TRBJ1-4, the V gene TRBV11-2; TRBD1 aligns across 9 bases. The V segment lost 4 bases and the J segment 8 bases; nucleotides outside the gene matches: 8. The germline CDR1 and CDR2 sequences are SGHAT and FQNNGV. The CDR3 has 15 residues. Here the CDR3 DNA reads TGTGCCAGCAGCTCTAACAGGGGGCTAAGGGAAAAACTGTTTTTT. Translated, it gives CASSSNRGLREKLFF.

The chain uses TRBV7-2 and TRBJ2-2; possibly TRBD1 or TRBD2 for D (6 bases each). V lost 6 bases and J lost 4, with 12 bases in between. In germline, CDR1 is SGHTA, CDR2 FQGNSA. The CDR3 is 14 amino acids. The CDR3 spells CASRGGSSTGELFF. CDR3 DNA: TGTGCCAGCAGGGGGGGCTCTAGCACCGGGGAGCTGTTTTTT.

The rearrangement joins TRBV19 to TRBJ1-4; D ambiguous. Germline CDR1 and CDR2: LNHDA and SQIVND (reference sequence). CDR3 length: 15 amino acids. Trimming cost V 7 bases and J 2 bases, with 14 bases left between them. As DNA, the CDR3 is TGTGCCAGTAAGGCGCTTCCTTGGACTAATGAAAAACTGTTTTTT. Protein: CASKALPWTNEKLFF.

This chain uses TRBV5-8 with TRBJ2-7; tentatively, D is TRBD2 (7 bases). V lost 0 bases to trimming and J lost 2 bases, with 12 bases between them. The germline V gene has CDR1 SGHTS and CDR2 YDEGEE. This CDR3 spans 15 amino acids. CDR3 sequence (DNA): TGTGCCAGCAGCTTGGGGGGGGGCCTGACCTACGAGCAGTACTTC. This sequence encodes CASSLGGGLTYEQYF.

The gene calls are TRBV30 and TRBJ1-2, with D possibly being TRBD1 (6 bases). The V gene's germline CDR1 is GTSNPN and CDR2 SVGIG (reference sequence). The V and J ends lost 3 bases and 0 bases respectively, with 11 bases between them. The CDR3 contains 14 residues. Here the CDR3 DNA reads TGTGCCTGGAGACACAGGGCCGCTAACTATGGCTACACCTTC. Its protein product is CAWRHRAANYGYTF. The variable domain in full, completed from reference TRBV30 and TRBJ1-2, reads SQTIHQWPATLVQPVGSPLSLECTVEGTSNPNLYWYRQAAGRGLQLLFYSVGIGQISSEVPQNLSASRPQDRQFILSSKKLLLSDSGFYLCAWRHRAANYGYTFGSGTRLTVV.

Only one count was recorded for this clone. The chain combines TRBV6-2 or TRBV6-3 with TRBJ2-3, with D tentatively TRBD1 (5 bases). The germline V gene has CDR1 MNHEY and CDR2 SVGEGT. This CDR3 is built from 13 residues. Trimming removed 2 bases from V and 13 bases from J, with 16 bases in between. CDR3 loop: CASSYRNRLVKYF. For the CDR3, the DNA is TGTGCCAGCAGTTACCGGAACAGGTTGGTGAAGTATTTT.

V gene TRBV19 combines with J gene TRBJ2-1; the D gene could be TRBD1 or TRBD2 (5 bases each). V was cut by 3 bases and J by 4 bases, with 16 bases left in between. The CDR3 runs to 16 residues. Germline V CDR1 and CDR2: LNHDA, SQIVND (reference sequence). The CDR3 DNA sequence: TGTGCCAGTAGTATTCCGCCGGGACCGCCTTACAATGAGCAGTTCTTC. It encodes CASSIPPGPPYNEQFF.

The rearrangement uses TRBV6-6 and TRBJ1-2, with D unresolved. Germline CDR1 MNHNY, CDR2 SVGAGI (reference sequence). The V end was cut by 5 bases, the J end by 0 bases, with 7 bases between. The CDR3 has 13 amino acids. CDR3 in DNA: TGTGCCAGCAGTGGAGCCTCTAACTATGGCTACACCTTC. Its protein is CASSGASNYGYTF.

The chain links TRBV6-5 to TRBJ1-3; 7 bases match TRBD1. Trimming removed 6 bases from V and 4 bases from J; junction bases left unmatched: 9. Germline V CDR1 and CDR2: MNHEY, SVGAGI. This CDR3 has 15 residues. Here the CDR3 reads CASRLSGGYGNTIYF. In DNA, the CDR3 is TGTGCCAGCAGGTTATCAGGGGGGTACGGAAACACCATATATTTT.

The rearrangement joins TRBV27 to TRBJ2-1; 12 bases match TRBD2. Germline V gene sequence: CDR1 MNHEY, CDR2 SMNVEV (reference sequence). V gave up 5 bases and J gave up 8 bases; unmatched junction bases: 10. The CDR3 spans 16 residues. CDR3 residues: CASSLPRLAGEDEQFF. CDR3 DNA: TGTGCCAGCAGTCTACCTCGACTAGCGGGGGAGGATGAGCAGTTCTTC.

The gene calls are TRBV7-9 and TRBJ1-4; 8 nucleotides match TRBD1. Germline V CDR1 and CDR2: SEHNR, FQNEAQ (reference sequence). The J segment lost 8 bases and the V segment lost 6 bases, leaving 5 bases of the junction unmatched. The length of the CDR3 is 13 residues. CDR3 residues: CASRGQGYEKLFF. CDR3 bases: TGTGCCAGCAGAGGACAGGGCTACGAAAAACTGTTTTTT. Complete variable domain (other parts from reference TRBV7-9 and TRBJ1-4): DTGVSQNPRHKITKRGQNVTFRCDPISEHNRLYWYRQTLGQGPEFLTYFQNEAQLEKSRLLSDRFSAERPKGSFSTLEIQRTEQGDSAMYLCASRGQGYEKLFFGSGTQLSVL.

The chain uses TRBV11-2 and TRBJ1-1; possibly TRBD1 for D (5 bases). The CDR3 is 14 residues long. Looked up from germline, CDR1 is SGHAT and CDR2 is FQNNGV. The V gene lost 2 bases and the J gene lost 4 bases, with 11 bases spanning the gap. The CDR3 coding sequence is TGTGCCAGCAGCTTATCAGGGATTGGCACTGAAGCTTTCTTT. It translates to CASSLSGIGTEAFF. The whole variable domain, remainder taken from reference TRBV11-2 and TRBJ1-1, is EAGVAQSPRYKIIEKRQSVAFWCNPISGHATLYWYQQILGQGPKLLIQFQNNGVVDDSQLPKDRFSAERLKGVDSTLKIQPAKLEDSAVYLCASSLSGIGTEAFFGQGTRLTVV.

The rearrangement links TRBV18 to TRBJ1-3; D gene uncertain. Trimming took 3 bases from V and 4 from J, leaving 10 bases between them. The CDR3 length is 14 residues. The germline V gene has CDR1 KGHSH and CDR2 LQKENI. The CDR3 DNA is TGTGCCAGCTCACCGGCACAGTTCGGAAACACCATATATTTT. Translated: CASSPAQFGNTIYF.

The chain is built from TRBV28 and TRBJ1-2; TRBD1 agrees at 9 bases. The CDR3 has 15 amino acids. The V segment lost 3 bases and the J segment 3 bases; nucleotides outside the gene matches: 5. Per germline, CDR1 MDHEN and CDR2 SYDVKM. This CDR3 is CASSLGQGGDYGYTF. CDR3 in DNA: TGTGCCAGCAGTTTGGGACAGGGAGGCGACTATGGCTACACCTTC.

This CDR3 is CASSPGTVKNTEAFF. In nucleotides, the CDR3 is TGTGCCAGCTCACCCGGGACGGTGAAGAACACTGAAGCTTTCTTT. The gene calls are TRBV18 and TRBJ1-1, with D maybe TRBD1 (5 bases). CDR1 is KGHSH and CDR2 is LQKENI in the germline V gene. V lost 3 bases and J lost 1, with 12 bases in between. This CDR3 region has 15 residues.